This T cell receptor (beta chain) was sequenced during a study of spatial heterogeneity in lung cancer. Study background: For the average unique TCR and UMI combination, more than 8.5 occurrences appeared in raw reads.

The germline gives CDR1 MGHRA, CDR2 YSYEKL. Losses at the gene ends were 1 base for V and 0 bases for J; bases not matched to a gene: 11. The CDR3 sequence is 19 residues long. Study results and caveats: More often at tumor resection than at routine follow-up, ubiquitous expanded tumor TCRs were detected in the blood.

All TCR cDNA molecules were individually tagged with a unique molecular identifier. TCRdb recomputed calls from the 5' RACE reads with MiXCR, one row per CDR3 protein. The table records 35,000 to 55,000 distinct CDR3 sequences, 6% to 7.5% of them present only once. A word on this clonotype: Its antigen remains unknown.

The sample's time point: sample taken at primary tumor resection. Whole RNA, which was extracted from tumor, nontumor lung tissue or frozen PBMC, was sequenced without any cell sorting. Samples came from roughly 70 TRACERx patients with untreated early-stage lung cancer. The V call is TRBV4-1, the J call TRBJ1-5; 8 positions agree with TRBD1. The receptor's source is a female donor with early-stage non-small cell lung cancer. The sequencing here drew on PBMCs, taken at surgery. CDR3 amino acids: CASSQGTGTGTYSNQPQHF. For the CDR3, the DNA is TGCGCCAGCAGCCAAGGTACAGGGACAGGAACTTATAGCAATCAGCCCCAGCATTTT.